Sequencing of this TCR beta chain was carried out in a study of cytomegalovirus exposure and HLA in healthy donors. Study conclusions and caveats: Other equally common chains were less clonally expanded than HLA-associated TCR beta chains, a later analysis showed.

13 Jbeta primers and 60 Vbeta primers were used for the PCR. In the authors' methods: In a later analysis, of some 80 million unique beta chains, roughly 10 million appeared in at least two donors. TCRdb's copy holds only in-frame clones and misses some; the assay was immunoSEQ multiplex PCR. V, J and clone size reflect that table, while D and trimming were determined from the DNA. In the table there are over 120,000 clones, about three quarters of which are singletons. The CDR3 sequence is 13 residues long. With 3 bases removed from V and 7 bases from J, the gap between germline ends came to 10 bases. Germline lookup yields CDR1 MNHEY and CDR2 SMNVEV (reference sequence). About this clone: Its antigen is still unknown.

V gene TRBV27 combines with J gene TRBJ1-5; D uncertain. The sequence was obtained from a male donor in good health and CMV-seronegative. Sequenced: PBMCs. The CDR3 DNA is TGTGCCAGCAGTTTGGGTAGCGGACAGCCCCAGCATTTT. It encodes CASSLGSGQPQHF.